This is a list of T cell receptor beta chains from one sample in a study of blood T cell repertoires in COVID-19. Clones were read by immunoSEQ multiplex PCR, and TCRdb kept only the in-frame ones, dropping some. The data hold about 52,000 clones, with under 90% observed a single time. Sequenced: peripheral blood. These receptors all come from an older man with active or convalescent COVID-19. The CDR3 runs from the conserved cysteine through the conserved F or W. The D gene is left open where the match is weak. The size of a clone is reported for some rows only, either as once, few or many, or as a class for expanded clones.

V gene	CDR3 length	J gene	clone size	D gene	CDR3 DNA	CDR3 protein
TRBV27	14	TRBJ1-2	NA	NA	TGTGCCAGCAGTTTATCTGGGGGCGCCGGAGGCTACACCTTC	CASSLSGGAGGYTF
TRBV24-1	12	TRBJ1-2	NA	NA	TGTGCCACCCTTGACACGGCCGATGGCTACACCTTC	CATLDTADGYTF
TRBV9	16	TRBJ2-1	NA	NA	TGTGCCAGCAGCGTAGGCTGGGCGGGTATAAACAATGAGCAGTTCTTC	CASSVGWAGINNEQFF
TRBV27	15	TRBJ2-7	NA	TRBD2	TGTGCCAGCAGGAGTCGGACTAGCGGGAGCCACGAGCAGTACTTC	CASRSRTSGSHEQYF
TRBV19	16	TRBJ2-3	NA	NA	TGTGCCAGTAGCAAAAAACTCGGGCTAGCAGCAGATACGCAGTATTTT	CASSKKLGLAADTQYF
TRBV19	15	TRBJ2-7	NA	NA	TGTGCCAGTAGCCCCCTCGACATCGGCTCCTACGAGCAGTACTTC	CASSPLDIGSYEQYF
TRBV11-2	13	TRBJ1-1	NA	NA	TGTGCCAGCAGCTTAGGAACCGGACAGCAAGCTTTCTTT	CASSLGTGQQAFF
TRBV7-7	14	TRBJ1-4	NA	NA	TGTGCCAGCAGCTTAAAGGCGGGGGGGGAAAAACTGTTTTTT	CASSLKAGGEKLFF
TRBV19	20	TRBJ2-3	NA	TRBD2	TGTGCCAGTAGAAATAGGGCCCAGACTGCTAGCGGGCTCAGCACAGATACGCAGTATTTT	CASRNRAQTASGLSTDTQYF
TRBV21-1	15	TRBJ1-3	NA	NA	TGTGCCAGCAAAGTCCGGACTCTCTCTGGAAACACCATATATTTT	CASKVRTLSGNTIYF
TRBV5-1	14	TRBJ2-6	few	NA	TGCGCCAGCAGCAGAGACTCTGGGGCCAACGTCCTGACTTTC	CASSRDSGANVLTF
TRBV11-1	16	TRBJ2-2	NA	TRBD1	TGTGCCAGCAGCTTAGCGTTACAGGGGAGCACCGGGGAGCTGTTTTTT	CASSLALQGSTGELFF
TRBV19	22	TRBJ2-1	NA	TRBD2	TGTGCCAGTAGTATCCGAGGACAAGGGACTAGCGGGAGGGCCATGGGAAGTAATGAGCAGTTCTTC	CASSIRGQGTSGRAMGSNEQFF
TRBV4-2	13	TRBJ2-3	NA	NA	TGTGCCAGCAGCCAAGAGGAGGCAGATACGCAGTATTTT	CASSQEEADTQYF
TRBV28	15	TRBJ1-2	NA	TRBD1	TGTGCCAGCCGACGTCTGACAGGGGAGATGCACGGCTACACCTTC	CASRRLTGEMHGYTF
TRBV7-2	15	TRBJ2-5	NA	TRBD2	TGTGCCAGCAGCTTAGGGGGACTACCCCAAGAGACCCAGTACTTC	CASSLGGLPQETQYF
TRBV28	11	TRBJ1-2	once	NA	TGTGCCAGCAGTCGGGACTATGGCTACACCTTC	CASSRDYGYTF
TRBV19	15	TRBJ2-2	NA	TRBD1	TGTGCCAGTAGTGCGGGACAGGGGCATGGCGGGGAGCTGTTTTTT	CASSAGQGHGGELFF
TRBV19	15	TRBJ1-1	NA	NA	TGTGCCAGTAGACCGGGAAATGCCTTGAACACTGAAGCTTTCTTT	CASRPGNALNTEAFF
TRBV27	12	TRBJ2-1	NA	NA	TGTGCCAGCAGTTTCCAAGGGGGTGAGCAGTTCTTC	CASSFQGGEQFF
TRBV6-2/TRBV6-3	15	TRBJ1-2	NA	NA	TGTGCCAGCAGTTACAGCGGCGACGGCGACTATGGCTACACCTTC	CASSYSGDGDYGYTF
TRBV19	16	TRBJ1-4	few	TRBD1	TGTGCCAGTAGTATCAAGGGGGCGCGTGCTCCTGAAAAACTGTTTTTT	CASSIKGARAPEKLFF
TRBV7-8	15	TRBJ1-2	NA	TRBD1	TGTGCCAGCAGCTTAGCCGGACAGGGTGATTATGGCTACACCTTC	CASSLAGQGDYGYTF
TRBV18	15	TRBJ2-5	NA	TRBD2	TGTGCCACCACCTCCCTTGGGGGGGGACAAGAGACCCAGTACTTC	CATTSLGGGQETQYF
TRBV9	15	TRBJ2-1	once	TRBD2	TGTGCCAGCAGCCGGACTAGCGGCTCCTACAATGAGCAGTTCTTC	CASSRTSGSYNEQFF
TRBV11-3	16	TRBJ2-1	NA	TRBD1	TGTGCCAGCAGCGGCCGGAGTGACAGGGAGTTTAATGAGCAGTTCTTC	CASSGRSDREFNEQFF
TRBV11-3	16	TRBJ2-5	NA	TRBD1	TGTGCCAGCAGCACCCGGACAGGGGGATCATCGGAGACCCAGTACTTC	CASSTRTGGSSETQYF
TRBV7-3	13	TRBJ1-1	NA	NA	TGTGCCAGCAGACAGGGTGAGCTAACTGAAGCTTTCTTT	CASRQGELTEAFF
TRBV5-6	16	TRBJ1-2	once	TRBD1	TGTGCCAGCAGCTTGGCCCCGGGACAGGGAGTAAATGGCTACACCTTC	CASSLAPGQGVNGYTF
TRBV11-3	15	TRBJ1-6	NA	TRBD1	TGTGCCAGCAGCTTAACAGGGGGCAATAATTCACCCCTCCACTTT	CASSLTGGNNSPLHF
TRBV5-1	16	TRBJ2-5	NA	TRBD1	TGCGCCAGCAGCTCTACATATACAGGGGAGATGGAGACCCAGTACTTC	CASSSTYTGEMETQYF
TRBV29-1	13	TRBJ2-1	NA	NA	TGCAGCGGGGGCCCCGTGACAGGACAAGAGCAGTTCTTC	CSGGPVTGQEQFF
TRBV28	14	TRBJ2-3	NA	TRBD2	TGTGCCAGCAACGGGGGAGGGACCACAGATACGCAGTATTTT	CASNGGGTTDTQYF
TRBV20-1	16	TRBJ2-1	NA	TRBD2	TGCAGTGCTAGTCCCCAAAGGAGCGGGGGGCCAGGTGAGCAGTTCTTC	CSASPQRSGGPGEQFF
TRBV7-9	12	TRBJ1-6	NA	NA	TGTGCCAGCAGCTTAGCCTCCTCCCCCCTCCACTTT	CASSLASSPLHF
TRBV7-2	17	TRBJ2-6	NA	TRBD2	TGTGCCAGCAGCTTAGCTAGCGGGAGCTCTGGGGCCAACGTCCTGACTTTC	CASSLASGSSGANVLTF
TRBV10-3	17	TRBJ1-4	NA	NA	TGTGCCATCAGTGAGGGCCTCTTACAGGGACGGGATGAAAAACTGTTTTTT	CAISEGLLQGRDEKLFF
TRBV7-2	12	TRBJ1-1	NA	TRBD1	TGTGCCAGCAGCAGACAGGGGATTGAAGCTTTCTTT	CASSRQGIEAFF
TRBV3-1/TRBV3-2	16	TRBJ2-6	NA	NA	TGTGCCAGCAGCCAAGAGAGGGGGTCCGGGGCCAACGTCCTGACTTTC	CASSQERGSGANVLTF
TRBV19	15	TRBJ1-4	NA	NA	TGTGCCAGTAGTGGCTCAGGGGCCGGGAATGAAAAACTGTTTTTT	CASSGSGAGNEKLFF
TRBV2	13	TRBJ2-1	NA	NA	TGTGCCAGCAGTGAACTCTCCGAGGGTGAGCAGTTCTTC	CASSELSEGEQFF
TRBV2	14	TRBJ2-7	few	TRBD2	TGTGCCAGCGGCTACGGGACTAGGGACTCCGAGCAGTACTTC	CASGYGTRDSEQYF
TRBV6-6	15	TRBJ1-5	NA	TRBD1	TGTGCCAGCAGCGAGGACAGGGGGGATGGACAGCCCCAGCATTTT	CASSEDRGDGQPQHF
TRBV19	13	TRBJ2-3	NA	NA	TGTGCCAGTAGTCAGGATAGGTCAGATACGCAGTATTTT	CASSQDRSDTQYF
TRBV7-2	13	TRBJ1-1	NA	NA	TGTGCCAGCAGCTTAGAGCAGGGAACTGAAGCTTTCTTT	CASSLEQGTEAFF
TRBV6-5	13	TRBJ2-5	NA	NA	TGTGCCAGCAGTCGGTGGTCCGGGGAGACCCAGTACTTC	CASSRWSGETQYF
TRBV10-2	13	TRBJ2-7	NA	NA	TGCGCCAGCAGTGGTGGACAGTTCTACGAGCAGTACTTC	CASSGGQFYEQYF